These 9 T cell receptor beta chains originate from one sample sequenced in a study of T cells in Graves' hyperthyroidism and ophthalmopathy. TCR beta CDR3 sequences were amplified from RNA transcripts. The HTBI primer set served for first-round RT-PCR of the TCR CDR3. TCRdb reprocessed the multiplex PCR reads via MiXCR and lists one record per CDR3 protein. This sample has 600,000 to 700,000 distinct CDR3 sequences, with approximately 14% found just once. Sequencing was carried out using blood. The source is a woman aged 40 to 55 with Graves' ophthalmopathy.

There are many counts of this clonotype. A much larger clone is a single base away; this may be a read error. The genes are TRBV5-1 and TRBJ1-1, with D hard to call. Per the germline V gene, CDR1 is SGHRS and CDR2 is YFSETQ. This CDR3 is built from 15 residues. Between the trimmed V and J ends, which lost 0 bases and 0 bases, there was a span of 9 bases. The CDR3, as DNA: TGCGCCAGCAGCTTGGCCCTGGGGATGAACACTGAAGCTTTCTTT. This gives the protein CASSLALGMNTEAFF.

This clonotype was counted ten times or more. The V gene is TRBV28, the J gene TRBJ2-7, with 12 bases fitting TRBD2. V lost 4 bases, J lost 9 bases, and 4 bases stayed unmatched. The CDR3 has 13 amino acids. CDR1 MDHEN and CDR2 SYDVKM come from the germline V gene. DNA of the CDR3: TGTGCCAGCAGTTCGCTAGCGGGAGGGGGGCAGTACTTC. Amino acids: CASSSLAGGGQYF.

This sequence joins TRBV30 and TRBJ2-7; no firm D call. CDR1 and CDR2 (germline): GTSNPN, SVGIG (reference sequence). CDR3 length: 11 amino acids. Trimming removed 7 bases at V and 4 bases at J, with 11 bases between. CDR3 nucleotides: TGTGCCTACCAGTGGGGATACGAGCAGTACTTC. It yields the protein CAYQWGYEQYF.

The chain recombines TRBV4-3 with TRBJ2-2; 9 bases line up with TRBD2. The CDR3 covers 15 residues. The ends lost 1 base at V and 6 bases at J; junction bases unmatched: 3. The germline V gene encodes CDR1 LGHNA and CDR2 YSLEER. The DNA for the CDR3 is TGCGCCAGCAGCCAAGTTAGCGGGAGTTCCGGGGAGCTGTTTTTT. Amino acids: CASSQVSGSSGELFF.

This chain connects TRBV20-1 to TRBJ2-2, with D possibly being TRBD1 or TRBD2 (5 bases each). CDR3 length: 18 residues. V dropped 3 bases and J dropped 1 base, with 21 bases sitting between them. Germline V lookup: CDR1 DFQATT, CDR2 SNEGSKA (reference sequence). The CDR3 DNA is TGCAGTGCTAGCATTAGGCCGCCGGGACGGCAGAACACCGGGGAGCTGTTTTTT. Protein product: CSASIRPPGRQNTGELFF.

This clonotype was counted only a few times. For the CDR3, the DNA is TGTGCCAGTAGTATCCGGGACAGGGTCGATCAGCCCCAGCATTTT. Translating it yields CASSIRDRVDQPQHF. The V call is TRBV19, the J call TRBJ1-5, with TRBD1 identical over 9 bases. Germline assignment: CDR1 LNHDA and CDR2 SQIVND (reference sequence). The CDR3 is made up of 15 amino acids. The V segment lost 3 bases and the J segment 5 bases; nucleotides outside the gene matches: 5.

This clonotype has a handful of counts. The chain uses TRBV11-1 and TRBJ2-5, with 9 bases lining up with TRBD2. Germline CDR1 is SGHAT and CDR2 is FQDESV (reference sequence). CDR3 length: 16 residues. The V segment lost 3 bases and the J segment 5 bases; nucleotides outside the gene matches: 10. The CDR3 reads CASSFSGREGPETQYF. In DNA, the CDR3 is TGTGCCAGCAGCTTTTCGGGGCGGGAGGGCCCCGAGACCCAGTACTTC.

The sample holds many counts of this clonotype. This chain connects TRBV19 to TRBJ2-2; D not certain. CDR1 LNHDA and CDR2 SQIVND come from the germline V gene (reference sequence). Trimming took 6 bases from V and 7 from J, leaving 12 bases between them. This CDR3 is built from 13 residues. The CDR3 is CASSPFRNGELFF. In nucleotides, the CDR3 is TGTGCCAGTAGCCCGTTTCGGAACGGGGAGCTGTTTTTT.

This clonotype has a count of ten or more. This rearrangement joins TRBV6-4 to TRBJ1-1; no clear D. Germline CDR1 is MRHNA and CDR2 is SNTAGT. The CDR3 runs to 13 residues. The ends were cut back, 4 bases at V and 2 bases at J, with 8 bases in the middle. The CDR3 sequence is CASSAGENTEAFF. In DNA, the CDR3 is TGTGCCAGCAGTGCTGGGGAAAACACTGAAGCTTTCTTT.